This TCR beta chain came from a study of T-cell memory formation after mild COVID-19. TCRdb ran MiXCR on the 5' RACE reads and lists one entry per CDR3 protein. The sample has about 350,000 distinct CDR3 sequences, over 25% seen once. The CDR3 has 15 amino acids. V was pared by 5 bases and J by 2 bases, with 16 bases between. This chain joins TRBV12-3 or TRBV12-4 and TRBJ2-7; possible D gene TRBD2, 6 bases. The receptor was isolated from an adult woman who had mild COVID-19 (a few samples of this study predate the infection). Cell type and time point are not known. The specimen sequenced was PBMCs or a T cell subset sorted from them (not recorded which). CDR3 DNA: TGTGCCAGCAGTACGGACGGGGGACCTGCCTACGAGCAGTACTTC. As protein: CASSTDGGPAYEQYF.